This T cell receptor beta chain emerged from a study of blood T cell repertoires in COVID-19. As for the study in general: The samples span acute and convalescent COVID-19 from the United States, Italy and Spain. T cells, B-cell-depleted T cells, or PBMCs provided the cDNA or gDNA that served as material.

This clone was observed a few times. Per the study methods: Reference gene primer amplification gave nucleated cell count estimates. TCRdb's copy holds only in-frame clones and misses some; the assay was immunoSEQ multiplex PCR. V and J calls and clone size are as listed in that table; D and trimming were resolved from the DNA. The table lists 200,000 to 250,000 clones, about 80% of them singletons. CDR3 size: 17 residues. V was clipped by 5 bases and J by 1 base, with 18 bases between them. Germline lookup yields CDR1 SGHVS and CDR2 FQNEAQ. The TCR originated in a woman of 80 years or more with acute or convalescent COVID-19. This rearrangement joins TRBV7-8 to TRBJ1-5, with a tentative D call TRBD1 (6 bases). The sequencing input was peripheral blood. The CDR3 is CASSVGGVGLSNQPQHF. DNA of the CDR3: TGTGCCAGCAGCGTAGGGGGAGTGGGCCTAAGCAATCAGCCCCAGCATTTT. The entire variable domain, with the rest obtained from reference TRBV7-8 and TRBJ1-5, is as follows: GAGVSQSPRYKVAKRGQDVALRCDPISGHVSLFWYQQALGQGPEFLTYFQNEAQLDKSGLPSDRFFAERPEGSVSTLKIQRTQQEDSAVYLCASSVGGVGLSNQPQHFGDGTRLSIL.